This T cell receptor beta chain was recovered during a study of CXCR3-negative and CXCR3-positive naive CD8 T cells. Study observations and caveats: TRBV-TRBJ usage was alike in naive CXCR3-negative and CXCR3-positive cells but differed in memory cells. Comparably high diversity was seen in both naive subsets, and much lower diversity in memory CD8+ cells.

TRB cDNA was prepared as libraries by UMI-labeled 5' RACE. TCRdb re-called the 5' RACE reads; one entry per CDR3 protein, DNA not given. Its table records about 62,000 distinct CDR3 sequences. Each CD8+ T cell subset was sorted in triplicate, 330,000 or so cells each. Per the germline V gene, CDR1 is MDHEN and CDR2 is SYDVKM. This CDR3 spans 15 amino acids. About this clonotype itself: Its specificity is not known.

Sample: naive CXCR3- CD8+ T cells from blood. Subset here: CD45RO-CCR7+CD27+CD95- naive CD8+ T cells lacking CXCR3 (TNR3-). This chain joins TRBV28 and TRBJ2-6. The sequence came from a human donor in good health. Some clones in this sample may be carry-over from other donors' samples. CDR3: CASSSLASGANVLTF.